This entry lists 26 T cell receptor beta chains sequenced from one sample in a study of CD8 T cells in Susac syndrome. Random hexamers were used to reverse transcribe the RNA input (roughly 0.5 to 1 ug). TCRdb re-derived calls from the immunoSEQ multiplex PCR reads in MiXCR, one entry per CDR3 protein. Seen here are about 240,000 distinct CDR3 sequences, less than 96% observed once, and the top ten hold approximately 0.094%. The sequencing input was CD4+ T cells from PBMCs. All receptors come from a human donor with Susac syndrome.

The rearrangement joins TRBV12-5 to TRBJ1-1, with 8 positions matching TRBD1. This CDR3 spans 15 amino acids. V was clipped by 2 bases and J by 7 bases; unmatched bases: 9. Germline lookup yields CDR1 LGHNT and CDR2 FRNRAP. The CDR3 region is CASGLHRGDNGEAFF. CDR3 nucleotide sequence: TGTGCTAGTGGTTTGCACAGGGGGGACAATGGTGAAGCTTTCTTT.

The rearrangement uses TRBV7-2 and TRBJ2-7, with 7 bases identical to TRBD1. With 1 base clipped from V and 6 bases from J, the junction kept 9 bases outside the gene matches. Germline CDR1 and CDR2: SGHTA and FQGNSA. This CDR3 is 15 amino acids long. CDR3 residues: CASSLVGAQGSEQYF. The CDR3, as DNA: TGTGCCAGCAGCTTAGTGGGGGCACAGGGGAGCGAGCAGTACTTC. The full variable domain, in which reference TRBV7-2 and TRBJ2-7 provide the parts outside the CDR3, is GAGVSQSPSNKVTEKGKDVELRCDPISGHTALYWYRQSLGQGLEFLIYFQGNSAPDKSGLPSDRFSAERTGGSVSTLTIQRTQQEDSAVYLCASSLVGAQGSEQYFGPGTRLTVT.

The V call is TRBV6-6, the J call TRBJ1-4; no clear D gene. This CDR3 spans 15 amino acids. Deletions cut 2 bases from V and 8 bases from J, with 15 bases between. Germline V gene data show CDR1 as MNHNY and CDR2 as SVGAGI (reference sequence). The CDR3 DNA reads as TGTGCCAGCAGTTACCCCGGGGAGGCGGGCGAAAAACTGTTTTTT. Translation gives CASSYPGEAGEKLFF.

V usage is TRBV20-1 and J usage is TRBJ2-3; TRBD2 agrees at 7 bases. This CDR3 comprises 14 residues. Trimming at V came to 5 bases and at J to 0 bases, leaving 5 bases not matched to a gene. Germline CDR1 and CDR2: DFQATT and SNEGSKA (reference sequence). This CDR3 reads CSARLGGSTDTQYF. In DNA form, the CDR3 reads TGCAGTGCTCGGTTGGGGGGGAGCACAGATACGCAGTATTTT.

The chain uses TRBV15 and TRBJ1-5; D gene unclear. Germline loops: CDR1 LNHNV, CDR2 YYDKDF (reference sequence). This CDR3 has 14 residues. V lost 3 bases to trimming and J lost 5 bases, with 11 bases between them. The CDR3 sequence: CATSRVGWDQPQHF. The DNA of the CDR3 is TGTGCCACCAGCAGGGTTGGGTGGGATCAGCCCCAGCATTTT.

J is TRBJ1-5 and V is TRBV28; unclear D gene. Trimming stripped 1 base from V and 2 bases from J, with 3 bases between. Germline CDR1 is MDHEN and CDR2 is SYDVKM. The CDR3 contains 13 residues. This chain's CDR3 is CASSLSRNQPQHF. CDR3 bases: TGTGCCAGCAGTTTATCGCGCAATCAGCCCCAGCATTTT.

DNA of the CDR3: TGTGCCAGCAGTTTAGCAGGGTCGGGTAGCACTGAAGCTTTCTTT. Its translation is CASSLAGSGSTEAFF. This chain connects TRBV27 to TRBJ1-1, with D possibly TRBD1 on 5 matching bases. Trimming shortened V by 2 bases and J by 4 bases, and 14 bases separated the two germline ends. The CDR3 is made up of 15 amino acids. Germline V CDR1 and CDR2: MNHEY, SMNVEV (reference sequence).

V usage is TRBV7-3 and J usage is TRBJ2-3; D may match TRBD1 or TRBD2 (5 bases each). V lost 3 bases and J lost 5, with 21 bases in between. CDR1 is SGHTA and CDR2 is FQGTGA in the germline V gene. The CDR3 is made up of 17 amino acids. As DNA, the CDR3 is TGTGCCAGCAGCTTTGGGGTAGGAGCGCCAGGGAGAGATACGCAGTATTTT. Protein: CASSFGVGAPGRDTQYF.

J is TRBJ2-3 and V is TRBV20-1; 11 bases are shared with TRBD2. The CDR3 runs to 15 residues. Losses at the gene ends were 4 bases for V and 4 bases for J; bases not matched to a gene: 7. The germline gives CDR1 DFQATT, CDR2 SNEGSKA (reference sequence). The CDR3 region is CSAIVGSGRADTQYF. The CDR3 nucleotides read TGCAGTGCTATTGTTGGTAGCGGGAGGGCAGATACGCAGTATTTT.

The CDR3 nucleotides are TGTGCCACCAGCTTTGAGAGGGTTTCCACCGGGGAGCTGTTTTTT. Encoded protein: CATSFERVSTGELFF. This chain connects TRBV15 to TRBJ2-2; maybe TRBD2 (5 bases). Trimming shortened V by 5 bases and J by 4 bases, and 14 bases separated the two germline ends. Germline V CDR1 and CDR2: LNHNV, YYDKDF (reference sequence). CDR3 size: 15 residues.

V gene TRBV12-3 or TRBV12-4 combines with J gene TRBJ2-5; TRBD2 might be the D (5 bases). V lost 5 bases, J lost 5 bases, and 15 bases lay in between. The CDR3 covers 14 residues. This CDR3 is CASSPSGMGETQYF. CDR3 bases: TGTGCCAGCAGTCCAAGCGGTATGGGGGAGACCCAGTACTTC.

The chain joins TRBV6-5 to TRBJ2-5; D is tentatively TRBD1 or TRBD2 (6 bases each). V was shortened by 4 bases and J by 5 bases, with 20 bases between the two germline ends. CDR3 length: 16 residues. Germline V gene data show CDR1 as MNHEY and CDR2 as SVGAGI. This CDR3 reads CASSLGGGGWGETQYF. CDR3 coding DNA: TGTGCCAGCAGTTTAGGGGGAGGAGGTTGGGGGGAGACCCAGTACTTC.

The J gene is TRBJ2-5, the V gene TRBV20-1; possibly TRBD2 for D (6 bases). CDR1 is DFQATT, CDR2 SNEGSKA, per germline (reference sequence). V lost 3 bases, J lost 5 bases, and 10 bases lay in between. The CDR3 has 12 residues. The CDR3 region is CSASGSEETQYF. CDR3 DNA sequence: TGCAGTGCTAGCGGGAGCGAGGAGACCCAGTACTTC.

The chain joins TRBV29-1 to TRBJ1-2; 10 bases map to TRBD1. V trimming: 3 bases; J trimming: 3 bases; junction bases outside the gene matches: 1. Germline-derived CDR1 and CDR2 are SQVTM and ANQGSEA. The CDR3 sequence is 13 residues long. CDR3 bases: TGCAGCGTTGACGGGACAGGGGACTATGGCTACACCTTC. This encodes CSVDGTGDYGYTF. Full variable domain (rest looked up from reference TRBV29-1 and TRBJ1-2): SAVISQKPSRDICQRGTSLTIQCQVDSQVTMMFWYRQQPGQSLTLIATANQGSEATYESGFVIDKFPISRPNLTFSTLTVSNMSPEDSSIYLCSVDGTGDYGYTFGSGTRLTVV.

The chain carries TRBV7-9 and TRBJ2-7; D is uncertain. CDR3 length: 15 residues. With 1 base removed from V and 3 bases from J, the gap between germline ends came to 13 bases. CDR1 SEHNR and CDR2 FQNEAQ come from the germline V gene (reference sequence). The CDR3 nucleotides read TGTGCCAGCAGCTTAGACTCCGGCTCCTACTACGAGCAGTACTTC. Protein: CASSLDSGSYYEQYF.

The chain has TRBV30 and TRBJ2-5; 9 nucleotides line up with TRBD2. Losses at the gene ends were 2 bases for V and 5 bases for J; bases not matched to a gene: 9. CDR3 length: 15 residues. In germline, CDR1 is GTSNPN, CDR2 SVGIG (reference sequence). CDR3 region: CAWSRRAGGGETQYF. CDR3 coding DNA: TGTGCCTGGAGTCGTCGAGCGGGAGGAGGTGAGACCCAGTACTTC.

This CDR3 reads CSAGRQGAYEQYF. The CDR3 nucleotides are TGCAGTGCTGGCCGACAGGGGGCCTACGAGCAGTACTTC. The chain is built from TRBV20-1 and TRBJ2-7; 9 nucleotides agree with TRBD1. The CDR3 covers 13 residues. Germline V gene sequence: CDR1 DFQATT, CDR2 SNEGSKA (reference sequence). After removal of 5 bases from V and 2 bases from J, the junction contained 4 bases not matched to a gene.

This chain connects TRBV11-2 to TRBJ2-6; D gene unclear. The germline gives CDR1 SGHAT, CDR2 FQNNGV. Trimming left V 5 bases short and J 1 base short, with 12 bases between. CDR3 length equals 16 residues. CDR3 bases: TGTGCCAGCAGCCCCCAAATGGCGTCTGGGGCCAACGTCCTGACTTTC. It yields the protein CASSPQMASGANVLTF.

The chain has TRBV29-1 and TRBJ2-2; D may be TRBD1 (6 bases). Looked up from germline, CDR1 is SQVTM and CDR2 is ANQGSEA. V shed 6 bases and J shed 0 bases, with 14 bases lying between them. The CDR3 runs to 15 residues. CDR3 amino acids: CSVTGDRPNTGELFF. The CDR3 bases are TGCAGCGTGACGGGCGACAGGCCGAACACCGGGGAGCTGTTTTTT.

This chain joins TRBV3-1 and TRBJ1-2, with a tentative D call TRBD1 (5 bases). Germline V gene lookup returns CDR1 LGHDT and CDR2 YNNKEL (reference sequence). The CDR3 runs to 16 residues. The V end lost 0 bases, the J end lost 5 bases, and 16 bases lay between the germline ends. In nucleotides, the CDR3 is TGTGCCAGCAGCCAAGAAACACCCGACGGGGCTTATGGCTACACCTTC. It codes for CASSQETPDGAYGYTF.

The rearrangement uses TRBV28 and TRBJ2-7; 8 bases fit TRBD1. J lost 0 bases, V lost 6 bases, and 7 bases had no gene match. This CDR3 has 15 residues. The germline V gene encodes CDR1 MDHEN and CDR2 SYDVKM. The CDR3 loop reads CASRRTGTLSYEQYF. The CDR3, as DNA: TGTGCCAGCAGACGGACAGGGACCCTCTCCTACGAGCAGTACTTC. Complete variable domain (other parts from reference TRBV28 and TRBJ2-7): DVKVTQSSRYLVKRTGEKVFLECVQDMDHENMFWYRQDPGLGLRLIYFSYDVKMKEKGDIPEGYSVSREKKERFSLILESASTNQTSMYLCASRRTGTLSYEQYFGPGTRLTVT.

V and J are TRBV27 and TRBJ1-2, with TRBD1 matching 7 bases. V lost 4 bases and J lost 4; bases outside the gene matches: 12. Germline V gene sequence: CDR1 MNHEY, CDR2 SMNVEV (reference sequence). CDR3 length: 16 residues. CDR3 sequence (DNA): TGTGCCAGCAGTTACCTCACGGGACAGCCGACCTATGGCTACACCTTC. Its translation is CASSYLTGQPTYGYTF.

This CDR3 reads CSAMGTGGGNEQFF. The CDR3 region has the DNA TGCAGTGCTATGGGGACGGGAGGGGGCAATGAGCAGTTCTTC. This rearrangement joins TRBV20-1 to TRBJ2-1; 8 bases are shared with TRBD2. This CDR3 region has 14 residues. The ends lost 4 bases at V and 6 bases at J; junction bases unmatched: 8. Germline V gene data show CDR1 as DFQATT and CDR2 as SNEGSKA (reference sequence).

The rearrangement joins TRBV18 to TRBJ2-4; D possibly matches TRBD1 or TRBD2 (5 bases each). Germline CDR1 is KGHSH and CDR2 is LQKENI. Trimming removed 3 bases at V and 14 bases at J, with 23 bases between. The CDR3 consists of 15 residues. The CDR3 loop is CASSPTGTPWRLEYF. DNA for the CDR3: TGTGCCAGCTCACCGACCGGGACGCCGTGGCGGTTGGAGTACTTC.

The chain employs TRBV18 and TRBJ1-1, with D possibly being TRBD1 (6 bases). Trimming shortened V by 3 bases and J by 8 bases, and 13 bases separated the two germline ends. Germline CDR1 reads KGHSH; CDR2 reads LQKENI. The CDR3 totals 13 residues. The CDR3 here is CASSPQTGDEAFF. The CDR3 DNA reads as TGTGCCAGCTCACCTCAGACAGGCGACGAAGCTTTCTTT. Full variable domain (rest looked up from reference TRBV18 and TRBJ1-1): NAGVMQNPRHLVRRRGQEARLRCSPMKGHSHVYWYRQLPEEGLKFMVYLQKENIIDESGMPKERFSAEFPKEGPSILRIQQVVRGDSAAYFCASSPQTGDEAFFGQGTRLTVV.

CDR3 nucleotide sequence: TGTGCCAGCAGCGTGGAAAACACCATATATTTT. This sequence encodes CASSVENTIYF. The V gene is TRBV9, the J gene TRBJ1-3; no definite D call. This CDR3 has 11 amino acids. V shed 2 bases and J shed 6 bases, with 3 bases lying between them. Germline V gene lookup returns CDR1 SGDLS and CDR2 YYNGEE. Full variable domain (missing parts from reference TRBV9 and TRBJ1-3): DSGVTQTPKHLITATGQRVTLRCSPRSGDLSVYWYQQSLDQGLQFLIQYYNGEERAKGNILERFSAQQFPDLHSELNLSSLELGDSALYFCASSVENTIYFGEGSWLTVV.